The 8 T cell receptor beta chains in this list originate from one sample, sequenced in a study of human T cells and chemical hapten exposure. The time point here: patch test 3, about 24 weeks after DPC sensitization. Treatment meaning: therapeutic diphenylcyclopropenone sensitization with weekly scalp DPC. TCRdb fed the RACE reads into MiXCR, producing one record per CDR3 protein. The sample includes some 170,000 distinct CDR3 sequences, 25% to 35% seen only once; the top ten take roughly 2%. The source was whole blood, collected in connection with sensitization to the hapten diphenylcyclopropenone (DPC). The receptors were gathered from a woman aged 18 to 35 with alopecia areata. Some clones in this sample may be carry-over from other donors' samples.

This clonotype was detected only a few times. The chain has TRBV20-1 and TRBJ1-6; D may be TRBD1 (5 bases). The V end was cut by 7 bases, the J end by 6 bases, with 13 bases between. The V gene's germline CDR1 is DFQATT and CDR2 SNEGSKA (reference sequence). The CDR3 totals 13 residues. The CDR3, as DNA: TGCAGTGGGACAACAGAAATTAATTCACCCCTCCACTTT. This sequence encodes CSGTTEINSPLHF.

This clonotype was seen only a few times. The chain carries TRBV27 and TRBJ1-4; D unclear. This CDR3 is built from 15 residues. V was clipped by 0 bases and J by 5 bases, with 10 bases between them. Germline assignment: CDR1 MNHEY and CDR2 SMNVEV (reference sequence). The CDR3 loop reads CASSLSQARNEKLFF. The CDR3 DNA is TGTGCCAGCAGTTTATCGCAGGCCCGAAATGAAAAACTGTTTTTT. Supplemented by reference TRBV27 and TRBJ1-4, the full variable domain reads EAQVTQNPRYLITVTGKKLTVTCSQNMNHEYMSWYRQDPGLGLRQIYYSMNVEVTDKGDVPEGYKVSRKEKRNFPLILESPSPNQTSLYFCASSLSQARNEKLFFGSGTQLSVL.

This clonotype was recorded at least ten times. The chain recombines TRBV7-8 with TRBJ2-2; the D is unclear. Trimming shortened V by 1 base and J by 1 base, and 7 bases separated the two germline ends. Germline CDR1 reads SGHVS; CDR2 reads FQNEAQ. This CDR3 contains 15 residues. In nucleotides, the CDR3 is TGTGCCAGCAGCTTAGGGGTCAGGAACACCGGGGAGCTGTTTTTT. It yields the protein CASSLGVRNTGELFF.

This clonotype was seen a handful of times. The chain's CDR3 is CAIRYTFQGNTEAFF. As DNA, the CDR3 is TGTGCCATCAGGTACACCTTTCAGGGGAACACTGAAGCTTTCTTT. The genes are TRBV10-3 and TRBJ1-1; possibly TRBD1 for D (5 bases). The V end lost 6 bases, the J end lost 1 base, and 15 bases lay between the germline ends. The germline CDR1 and CDR2 sequences are ENHRY and SYGVKD. This CDR3 contains 15 residues.

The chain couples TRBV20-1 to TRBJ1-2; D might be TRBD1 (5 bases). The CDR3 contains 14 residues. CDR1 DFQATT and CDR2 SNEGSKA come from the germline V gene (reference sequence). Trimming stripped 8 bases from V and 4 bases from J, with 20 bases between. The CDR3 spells CSNGLGPRRYGYTF. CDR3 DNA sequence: TGCAGTAACGGACTGGGGCCAAGACGCTATGGCTACACCTTC.

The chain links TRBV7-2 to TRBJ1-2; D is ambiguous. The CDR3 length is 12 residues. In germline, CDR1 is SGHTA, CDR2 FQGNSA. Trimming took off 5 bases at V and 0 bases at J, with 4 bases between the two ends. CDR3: CASSTPNYGYTF. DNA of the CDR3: TGTGCCAGCAGCACCCCTAACTATGGCTACACCTTC. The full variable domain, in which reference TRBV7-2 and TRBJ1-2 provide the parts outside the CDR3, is GAGVSQSPSNKVTEKGKDVELRCDPISGHTALYWYRQSLGQGLEFLIYFQGNSAPDKSGLPSDRFSAERTGGSVSTLTIQRTQQEDSAVYLCASSTPNYGYTFGSGTRLTVV.

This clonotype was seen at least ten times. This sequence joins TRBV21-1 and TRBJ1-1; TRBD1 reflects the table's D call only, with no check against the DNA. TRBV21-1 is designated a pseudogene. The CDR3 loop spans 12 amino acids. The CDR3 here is CASRGVNTEAFF. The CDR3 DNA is TGTGCCAGCCGGGGGGTGAACACTGAAGCTTTCTTT.

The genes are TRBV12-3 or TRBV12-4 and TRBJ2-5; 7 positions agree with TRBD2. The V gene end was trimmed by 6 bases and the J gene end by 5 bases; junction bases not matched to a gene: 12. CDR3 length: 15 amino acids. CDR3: CASRRASGFSETQYF. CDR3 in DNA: TGTGCCAGCAGGCGGGCTAGCGGTTTTAGTGAGACCCAGTACTTC.